The next 30 T cell receptor beta chains were all read from a single sample in a study of blood T cell repertoires in COVID-19. Using immunoSEQ multiplex PCR, the repertoire was profiled, and TCRdb retains in-frame clones only, with some absent. The sample has 100,000 to 120,000 clones, about four fifths seen once. Sequenced material: peripheral blood. The receptors were sampled from a woman of 80 years or more with acute or convalescent COVID-19.

V usage is TRBV11-3 and J usage is TRBJ1-1; possibly TRBD1 for D (5 bases). V was pared by 0 bases and J by 8 bases, with 7 bases between. Germline V gene data show CDR1 as SGHNT and CDR2 as YENEEA. The CDR3 spans 12 residues. The CDR3 DNA reads as TGTGCCAGCAGCTTAGATCCAGGGGAAGCTTTCTTT. Translating gives CASSLDPGEAFF.

This chain uses TRBV24-1 with TRBJ2-6; 9 nucleotides align to TRBD2. CDR3 length: 16 residues. V lost 7 bases to trimming and J lost 1 base; unmatched junction nucleotides: 4. Germline V CDR1 and CDR2: KGHDR, SFDVKD. CDR3 bases: TGTGCCACCAGCGCCAGCGGGAGGTCTGGGGCCAACGTCCTGACTTTC. It encodes CATSASGRSGANVLTF.

A single count supports this clone. This chain connects TRBV7-8 to TRBJ2-7; a weak D match, TRBD1 (8 bases). The germline gives CDR1 SGHVS, CDR2 FQNEAQ. V was clipped by 6 bases and J by 9 bases, with 27 bases between them. The CDR3 is made up of 16 amino acids. This CDR3 reads CASSRTGTSNRGRQYV. In DNA form, the CDR3 reads TGTGCCAGCAGTCGGACAGGGACATCCAATCGCGGGAGGCAGTACGTC.

The gene calls are TRBV5-4 and TRBJ1-5; perhaps TRBD1 as D (5 bases). Germline values: CDR1 SGHNT, CDR2 YYREEE (reference sequence). The V end lost 4 bases, the J end lost 5 bases, and 16 bases lay between the germline ends. CDR3 length: 15 residues. The CDR3 here is CASSRGGGKDQPQHF. The CDR3 DNA is TGTGCCAGCAGCCGCGGGGGAGGGAAGGATCAGCCCCAGCATTTT.

In nucleotides, the CDR3 is TGTGCCAGCAGCTTGCGAGGCCGCAATCAGCCCCAGCATTTT. It translates to CASSLRGRNQPQHF. This rearrangement joins TRBV5-8 to TRBJ1-5; D not certain. Germline CDR1 SGHTS, CDR2 YDEGEE. V was pared by 1 base and J by 2 bases, with 7 bases between. There are 14 residues in the CDR3. Combining the CDR3 with reference TRBV5-8 and TRBJ1-5 gives the whole variable domain EAGVTQSPTHLIKTRGQQATLRCSPISGHTSVYWYQQALGLGLQFLLWYDEGEERNRGNFPPRFSGRQFPNYSSELNVNALELEDSALYLCASSLRGRNQPQHFGDGTRLSIL.

This chain links TRBV24-1 with TRBJ2-5; 7 nucleotides align to TRBD2. The trim removed 4 bases at V and 4 bases at J, leaving 8 bases unmatched. The CDR3 is 15 amino acids. Germline values: CDR1 KGHDR, CDR2 SFDVKD. CDR3 DNA: TGTGCCACCAGTGACCGGACTAGTACACCAGAGACCCAGTACTTC. Protein: CATSDRTSTPETQYF.

CDR3 DNA: TGTGCCAGCAGTCCCGACAGGGACCGGAGCGAGCAGTACTTC. Translation gives CASSPDRDRSEQYF. The chain employs TRBV6-1 and TRBJ2-7; TRBD1 matches 7 bases. J gave up 6 bases and V 5 bases, and 10 bases lay outside the gene matches. Germline CDR1 reads MNHNS; CDR2 reads SASEGT. The CDR3 runs to 14 residues.

The genes are TRBV29-1 and TRBJ1-2; 7 bases are shared with TRBD1. CDR1 is SQVTM and CDR2 is ANQGSEA in the germline V gene. The junction had 8 bases not matched to a gene; V was cut back by 1 base and J by 9 bases. The CDR3 totals 13 residues. The CDR3 spells CSVEGGGGASYTF. The DNA of the CDR3 is TGCAGCGTTGAAGGTGGAGGGGGCGCGAGCTACACCTTC.

The V gene is TRBV15, the J gene TRBJ1-2, with 8 bases lining up with TRBD1. The germline CDR1 and CDR2 sequences are LNHNV and YYDKDF (reference sequence). This CDR3 region has 14 residues. The ends lost 4 bases at V and 4 bases at J; junction bases unmatched: 5. CDR3 bases: TGTGCCACCAGCACACGGGACAGGACCTATGGCTACACCTTC. Amino acid sequence: CATSTRDRTYGYTF. Full variable domain (remainder filled in from reference TRBV15 and TRBJ1-2): DAMVIQNPRYQVTQFGKPVTLSCSQTLNHNVMYWYQQKSSQAPKLLFHYYDKDFNNEADTPDNFQSRRPNTSFCFLDIRSPGLGDTAMYLCATSTRDRTYGYTFGSGTRLTVV.

The V gene is TRBV5-1, the J gene TRBJ2-2; 10 bases line up with TRBD1. CDR1 SGHRS and CDR2 YFSETQ come from the germline V gene. CDR3 length: 13 amino acids. The ends lost 4 bases at V and 6 bases at J; junction bases unmatched: 0. The CDR3 DNA reads TGCGCCAGCAGCGGACAGGGGGCCGGGGAGCTGTTTTTT. Its protein product is CASSGQGAGELFF.

CDR3 sequence: CASSLDKTGELFF. The CDR3 nucleotides are TGTGCCAGCAGCTTGGACAAGACCGGGGAGCTGTTTTTT. This chain uses TRBV7-2 with TRBJ2-2; D may be TRBD1 (5 bases). V gave up 3 bases and J gave up 5 bases, with 7 bases separating them. Per the germline V gene, CDR1 is SGHTA and CDR2 is FQGNSA. The CDR3 sequence is 13 residues long.

The gene calls are TRBV5-8 and TRBJ1-1; perhaps TRBD1 as D (6 bases). The CDR3 length is 13 residues. The germline CDR1 and CDR2 sequences are SGHTS and YDEGEE. The V end lost 5 bases, the J end lost 4 bases, and 12 bases lay between the germline ends. Here the CDR3 DNA reads TGTGCCAGCAGTTTAATCAGGGGCACTGAAGCTTTCTTT. Its translation: CASSLIRGTEAFF.

This clone was seen a few times. The J gene is TRBJ2-2, the V gene TRBV7-7, with 8 bases lining up with TRBD1. Germline V lookup: CDR1 SSHAT, CDR2 FNYEAQ (reference sequence). With V trimmed by 3 bases and J by 6 bases, 12 bases remained unmatched. This CDR3 has 17 amino acids. The CDR3 sequence: CASSLDDRGWRAGELFF. In DNA form, the CDR3 reads TGTGCCAGCAGCTTGGACGACAGGGGATGGAGGGCCGGGGAGCTGTTTTTT.

V usage is TRBV19 and J usage is TRBJ1-1; possibly TRBD1 for D (6 bases). Germline CDR1 LNHDA, CDR2 SQIVND (reference sequence). The CDR3 length is 15 residues. Trimming took off 1 base at V and 6 bases at J, with 15 bases between the two ends. CDR3 amino acids: CASSIAQRGGSEAFF. CDR3 DNA: TGTGCCAGTAGTATAGCTCAGAGGGGGGGGTCTGAAGCTTTCTTT. The complete variable domain, with remaining parts taken from reference TRBV19 and TRBJ1-1, reads DGGITQSPKYLFRKEGQNVTLSCEQNLNHDAMYWYRQDPGQGLRLIYYSQIVNDFQKGDIAEGYSVSREKKESFPLTVTSAQKNPTAFYLCASSIAQRGGSEAFFGQGTRLTVV.

The gene calls are TRBV19 and TRBJ2-2; 10 nucleotides line up with TRBD2. The ends lost 2 bases at V and 6 bases at J; junction bases unmatched: 15. The length of the CDR3 is 19 residues. The germline V gene encodes CDR1 LNHDA and CDR2 SQIVND (reference sequence). CDR3 DNA sequence: TGTGCCAGTAGTATAATGCTGGTTAGCGGGAGGCCGAGTCCCGGGGAGCTGTTTTTT. Amino acid sequence: CASSIMLVSGRPSPGELFF.

The chain links TRBV18 to TRBJ2-4, with D perhaps matching TRBD1 (5 bases). Trimming stripped 2 bases from V and 1 base from J, with 15 bases between. Germline V gene sequence: CDR1 KGHSH, CDR2 LQKENI. This CDR3 is built from 17 residues. CDR3 residues: CASSPYRQGLAKNIQYF. The CDR3 region has the DNA TGTGCCAGCTCACCATACAGGCAGGGTCTCGCCAAAAACATTCAGTACTTC.

V usage is TRBV27 and J usage is TRBJ2-7; 12 nucleotides line up with TRBD2. The CDR3 is made up of 15 amino acids. CDR1 and CDR2 (germline): MNHEY, SMNVEV (reference sequence). V lost 5 bases to trimming and J lost 3 bases; unmatched junction nucleotides: 5. The CDR3 region has the DNA TGTGCCAGCAGTCCCTGGACTAGCGGGAACTACGAGCAGTACTTC. Amino acid sequence: CASSPWTSGNYEQYF.

This chain connects TRBV6-6 to TRBJ2-7, with 11 bases fitting TRBD2. CDR1 and CDR2 from the germline V gene are MNHNY and SVGAGI (reference sequence). The ends lost 3 bases at V and 3 bases at J; junction bases unmatched: 4. The CDR3 runs to 15 residues. CDR3 region: CASSYSGTSGYEQYF. The CDR3 DNA reads TGTGCCAGCAGTTATTCGGGGACTAGCGGCTACGAGCAGTACTTC.

The V gene is TRBV2, the J gene TRBJ2-1; no clear D gene. V was trimmed by 3 bases and J by 3 bases, leaving 12 bases between them. The CDR3 extends over 15 amino acids. CDR1 and CDR2 from the germline V gene are SNHLY and FYNNEI. CDR3 in amino acids: CASSDRSLVYNEQFF. CDR3 in DNA: TGTGCCAGCAGTGATCGGTCCCTAGTCTACAATGAGCAGTTCTTC.

This clone was detected only a few times. V is TRBV5-1 and J is TRBJ2-3; 9 positions agree with TRBD1. This CDR3 has 16 amino acids. V lost 4 bases, J lost 2 bases, and 8 bases stayed unmatched. Germline lookup yields CDR1 SGHRS and CDR2 YFSETQ. The CDR3 loop is CASSVGQGPPTDTQYF. In nucleotides, the CDR3 is TGCGCCAGCAGCGTGGGACAGGGCCCCCCCACAGATACGCAGTATTTT. Full variable domain (outside the CDR3, taken from reference TRBV5-1 and TRBJ2-3): KAGVTQTPRYLIKTRGQQVTLSCSPISGHRSVSWYQQTPGQGLQFLFEYFSETQRNKGNFPGRFSGRQFSNSRSEMNVSTLELGDSALYLCASSVGQGPPTDTQYFGPGTRLTVL.

The J gene is TRBJ2-2, the V gene TRBV3-1 (or the pseudogene TRBV3-2); tentatively, D is TRBD2 (5 bases). V was trimmed by 5 bases and J by 4 bases, leaving 14 bases between them. Germline lookup yields CDR1 LGHDT and CDR2 YNNKEL (reference sequence). This CDR3 comprises 15 residues. The CDR3 region is CASSSTAGITGELFF. CDR3 nucleotide sequence: TGTGCCAGCAGCTCAACGGCGGGCATCACCGGGGAGCTGTTTTTT.

This chain connects TRBV29-1 to TRBJ2-3; possibly TRBD2 for D (6 bases). The length of the CDR3 is 14 residues. Trimming cost V 7 bases and J 1 base, with 15 bases left between them. CDR1 is SQVTM and CDR2 is ANQGSEA in the germline V gene. As DNA, the CDR3 is TGCAGCGCAACTACCGGAGGGGGCACAGATACGCAGTATTTT. Protein product: CSATTGGGTDTQYF.

V and J are TRBV15 and TRBJ1-6; a weak D match, TRBD1 (5 bases). CDR1 is LNHNV and CDR2 is YYDKDF in the germline V gene (reference sequence). The CDR3 sequence is 18 residues long. Deletions cut 0 bases from V and 6 bases from J, with 18 bases between. CDR3 protein: CATSRDLGRALPNSPLHF. DNA for the CDR3: TGTGCCACCAGCAGAGATCTGGGCAGGGCTCTTCCTAATTCACCCCTCCACTTT.

J is TRBJ1-1 and V is TRBV27; maybe TRBD1 (5 bases). Germline values: CDR1 MNHEY, CDR2 SMNVEV (reference sequence). Trimming pared 3 bases from V and 5 bases from J, leaving 13 bases between. The CDR3 is 14 amino acids. CDR3 nucleotides: TGTGCCAGCAGTTTGGCGGGGCAAGAGACTGAAGCTTTCTTT. Encoded protein: CASSLAGQETEAFF.

A word on this clone: Sequence at one end of the junction differs from germline and may be a read error. J is TRBJ1-1 and V is TRBV29-1; 10 bases map to TRBD1. The CDR3 runs 13 residues. Germline lookup yields CDR1 SQVTM and CDR2 ANQGSEA. The CDR3 DNA reads as TGCAGTGTTGAACAGAGACAGGGGGCAAAAGCTTTCTTT. Its translation: CSVEQRQGAKAFF.

The chain is built from TRBV9 and TRBJ2-1; 10 bases are a match to TRBD1. CDR1 SGDLS and CDR2 YYNGEE come from the germline V gene. This CDR3 is 15 amino acids long. V trimming: 4 bases; J trimming: 4 bases; junction bases outside the gene matches: 5. The CDR3 nucleotides read TGTGCCAGCAGCCCCGACAGGGGGCGGTACAATGAGCAGTTCTTC. It encodes CASSPDRGRYNEQFF.

The chain is built from TRBV20-1 and TRBJ2-1, with 7 bases aligning to TRBD2. V gave up 3 bases and J gave up 12 bases; unmatched junction bases: 11. Looked up from germline, CDR1 is DFQATT and CDR2 is SNEGSKA (reference sequence). The CDR3 has 13 residues. In nucleotides, the CDR3 is TGCAGTGCTAGTTCGGAGGGAGGGGTTGGGCAGTTCTTC. Protein sequence: CSASSEGGVGQFF.

This clone came up once. The chain links TRBV5-1 to TRBJ1-1, with D unresolved. The ends were cut back, 0 bases at V and 4 bases at J, with 10 bases in the middle. This CDR3 spans 14 amino acids. Looked up from germline, CDR1 is SGHRS and CDR2 is YFSETQ. CDR3 protein: CASSLAEGRTEAFF. CDR3 nucleotide sequence: TGCGCCAGCAGCTTGGCGGAGGGCCGCACTGAAGCTTTCTTT.

Here the CDR3 DNA reads TGCGCCAGCAGCTTCTCGAGCGCGCAGGAGACCCAGTACTTC. Protein product: CASSFSSAQETQYF. The chain carries TRBV5-1 and TRBJ2-5; D is uncertain. V lost 2 bases and J 5 bases, leaving 13 bases between the germline ends. The CDR3 sequence is 14 residues long. Germline-derived CDR1 and CDR2 are SGHRS and YFSETQ.

In this sample, this clone turned up once. The chain employs TRBV13 and TRBJ2-3; D might be TRBD2 (5 bases). Between the trimmed V and J ends, which lost 2 bases and 0 bases, there was a span of 9 bases. This CDR3 comprises 15 residues. The germline V gene has CDR1 PRHDT and CDR2 FYEKMQ (reference sequence). CDR3 DNA: TGTGCCAGCAGCTTAATGGACTCTAGCACAGATACGCAGTATTTT. This codes for CASSLMDSSTDTQYF.